The text below deals with one T cell receptor (beta chain). This clonotype was seen a handful of times. The antigen it recognizes is unknown. The input lacks base qualities; no much larger clone sits a single base away. This specimen comes from a study of T cell repertoires in cytomegalovirus infection (dated by TCRdb to between 2018 and 2020). Background on the whole study: The peptide stimulations were aimed at well-studied HLA-B-restricted epitopes as well as recently identified HLA-C-restricted CMV epitopes, whose presentation resists viral immunomodulation. Donor HLA type was relevant to the analysis, as public TCR beta signatures indicated carriage of CMV infection together with the matching HLA type. The study at large found these results: In both this cohort and an independent roughly 360-donor cohort, the cumulative frequency of public TCR beta family members distinguished carriers of CMV infection plus the relevant HLA type. The ex vivo response was dominated by HLA-C-restricted CMV-specific TCR beta clonotypes, which also provided the single most frequent clonotype in two of eight donors.

The run used an Illumina HiSeq 1500. TCRdb applied fastp at Q25 and MiXCR to the public reads, then kept only in-frame beta chains. Duplicate CDR3 protein sequences are folded into a single record with the most common DNA and genes. Here the sample has hundreds of thousands of distinct CDR3 sequences; 42% occur a single time. In total, the top ten clones hold roughly two fifths of the sample. This specimen's treatment or condition label, per the study, means: in vitro stimulation with specific CMV peptide epitopes to enrich CMV-specific T cells. The CDR3 runs 12 amino acids, cysteine and phenylalanine included. Only CDR3 DNA remains: 36 bases, in frame from the first base. The V and J ends are trimmed by 1 base and 9 bases, leaving 9 bases between them. CDR1 and CDR2 are drawn from the germline V gene: SGHTA, FQGNSA.

This sample comprised cultured PBMCs, obtained from culture after CMV antigen stimulation. This clonotype was sampled from a human donor in good health (CMV status not recorded). Some clones in this sample may be carry-over from other donors' samples. Rearrangement joined TRBV7-2 to TRBJ2-5; perhaps TRBD1 is the D gene, with 5 bases matching. For the CDR3, the sequence is CASSLEDTAQYF. The nucleotide sequence reads TGTGCCAGCAGCTTAGAGGACACGGCCCAGTACTTC.